This passage covers 13 T cell receptor beta chains from one sample sequenced in a study of immune cell composition in non-small cell lung cancer. Normal lung was taken at the farthest possible site, at least 3 cm from tumour. Clones were read by immunoSEQ multiplex PCR, and TCRdb kept only the in-frame ones, dropping some. The repertoire holds nearly 6,000 clones, 87% seen once, with approximately 6% in the top ten. The sequenced sample was non-adjacent lung tissue. Receptors originate from a human donor with non-small cell lung cancer.

The chain combines TRBV5-1 with TRBJ1-2; 8 bases map to TRBD1. V was pared by 4 bases and J by 9 bases, with 17 bases of the junction left unmatched. This CDR3 contains 16 residues. Germline lookup yields CDR1 SGHRS and CDR2 YFSETQ. CDR3 amino acids: CASSAEQGDLARSYTF. The CDR3 region has the DNA TGCGCCAGCAGCGCGGAACAGGGGGACCTAGCCCGTAGCTACACCTTC.

The rearrangement links TRBV6-5 to TRBJ1-2, with D uncertain. The V end lost 6 bases, the J end lost 8 bases, and 19 bases lay between the germline ends. Germline CDR1 is MNHEY and CDR2 is SVGAGI. CDR3 length equals 14 residues. The DNA of the CDR3 is TGTGCCAGCAGACAGATCGGGATACCTCACGGCTACACCTTC. It specifies CASRQIGIPHGYTF.

The genes are TRBV29-1 and TRBJ1-1; no clear D gene. CDR1 SQVTM and CDR2 ANQGSEA come from the germline V gene. V was trimmed by 6 bases and J by 0 bases, leaving 11 bases between them. The CDR3 covers 13 residues. For the CDR3, the DNA is TGCAGCGTCGGTGGAGGGATGAACACTGAAGCTTTCTTT. As protein: CSVGGGMNTEAFF.

The CDR3 DNA reads as TGCAGTGCCCGCAGTCCCAATGAAGCTTTCTTT. Its protein is CSARSPNEAFF. This chain uses TRBV20-1 with TRBJ1-1; D not resolved. The germline gives CDR1 DFQATT, CDR2 SNEGSKA (reference sequence). The CDR3 spans 11 residues. Trimming removed 6 bases from V and 7 bases from J, with 12 bases in between.

The J gene is TRBJ2-7, the V gene TRBV28, with TRBD2 matching 7 bases. Germline V CDR1 and CDR2: MDHEN, SYDVKM. This CDR3 comprises 14 residues. Trimming cost V 6 bases and J 6 bases; bases outside gene matches: 11. CDR3 sequence (DNA): TGTGCCAGCAGACCGGGAGGAACAAGGGGCGAGCAGTACTTC. This sequence encodes CASRPGGTRGEQYF.

The count of this clone is one. The chain has TRBV29-1 and TRBJ2-5; TRBD2 is a possible D gene (5 bases). Germline values: CDR1 SQVTM, CDR2 ANQGSEA. Trimming removed 7 bases at V and 2 bases at J, with 11 bases between. The CDR3 covers 12 residues. The CDR3 sequence: CSGGRAQETQYF. CDR3 in DNA: TGCAGCGGCGGGCGTGCTCAAGAGACCCAGTACTTC.

This chain links TRBV2 with TRBJ2-7; TRBD2 matches at 7 bases. V lost 6 bases, J lost 5 bases, and 16 bases stayed unmatched. The CDR3 spans 16 residues. Per the germline V gene, CDR1 is SNHLY and CDR2 is FYNNEI. The CDR3 is CASSAGWGEGRNEQYF. As DNA, the CDR3 is TGTGCCAGCAGCGCAGGTTGGGGGGAGGGCCGGAACGAGCAGTACTTC.

The chain uses TRBV27 and TRBJ1-1; D unclear. The CDR3 loop spans 12 amino acids. The germline V and J ends were trimmed by 7 bases and 5 bases, with 11 bases remaining between them. Per the germline V gene, CDR1 is MNHEY and CDR2 is SMNVEV (reference sequence). In nucleotides, the CDR3 is TGTGCCAGCAAATCGACTTTGACTGAAGCTTTCTTT. Amino acid sequence: CASKSTLTEAFF.

The V call is TRBV6-6, the J call TRBJ2-1; TRBD1 is a possible D gene (5 bases). The CDR3 spans 16 residues. Germline V lookup: CDR1 MNHNY, CDR2 SVGAGI (reference sequence). The V end was cut by 8 bases, the J end by 0 bases, with 17 bases between. In DNA form, the CDR3 reads TGTGCCAGCGATGACAGCCACCGGAGCTCCTACAATGAGCAGTTCTTC. It encodes CASDDSHRSSYNEQFF.

The rearrangement links TRBV18 to TRBJ2-7; D is perhaps TRBD1 (6 bases). Germline CDR1 is KGHSH and CDR2 is LQKENI. CDR3 length equals 14 residues. V dropped 3 bases and J dropped 7 bases, with 16 bases sitting between them. Written as DNA, the CDR3 is TGTGCCAGCTCACCCGACAGGTCCCCTTCAGAGCAGTACTTC. Translating it yields CASSPDRSPSEQYF.

The chain uses TRBV5-1 and TRBJ2-5; D is perhaps TRBD2 (5 bases). The CDR3 totals 19 residues. The ends were cut back, 0 bases at V and 5 bases at J, with 26 bases in the middle. Looked up from germline, CDR1 is SGHRS and CDR2 is YFSETQ. This CDR3 reads CASSLAEGSLRQPGETQYF. As DNA, the CDR3 is TGCGCCAGCAGCTTGGCCGAAGGGAGTTTGCGCCAACCCGGGGAGACCCAGTACTTC.

V is TRBV7-2 and J is TRBJ1-1; weak D call: TRBD1 (5 bases). Looked up from germline, CDR1 is SGHTA and CDR2 is FQGNSA. The CDR3 has 13 residues. The V gene lost 5 bases and the J gene lost 5 bases, with 12 bases spanning the gap. CDR3 sequence (DNA): TGTGCCAGCAGCCGGACACTAAGTACTGAAGCTTTCTTT. This codes for CASSRTLSTEAFF.

The chain employs TRBV18 and TRBJ1-1, with TRBD1 matching 8 bases. With V trimmed by 1 base and J by 8 bases, 0 bases remained unmatched. This CDR3 region has 12 residues. Germline lookup yields CDR1 KGHSH and CDR2 LQKENI. The CDR3 is CASSPRTGEAFF. CDR3 nucleotides: TGTGCCAGCTCACCACGGACAGGGGAAGCTTTCTTT.